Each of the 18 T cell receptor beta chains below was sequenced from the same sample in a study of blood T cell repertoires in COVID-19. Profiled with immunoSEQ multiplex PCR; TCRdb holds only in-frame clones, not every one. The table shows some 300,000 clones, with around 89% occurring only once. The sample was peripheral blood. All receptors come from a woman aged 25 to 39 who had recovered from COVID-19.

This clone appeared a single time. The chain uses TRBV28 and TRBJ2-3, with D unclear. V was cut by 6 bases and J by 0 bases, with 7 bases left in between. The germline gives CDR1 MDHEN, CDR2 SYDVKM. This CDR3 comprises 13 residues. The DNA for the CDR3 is TGTGCCAGCAGGCTAACCAGCACAGATACGCAGTATTTT. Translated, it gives CASRLTSTDTQYF.

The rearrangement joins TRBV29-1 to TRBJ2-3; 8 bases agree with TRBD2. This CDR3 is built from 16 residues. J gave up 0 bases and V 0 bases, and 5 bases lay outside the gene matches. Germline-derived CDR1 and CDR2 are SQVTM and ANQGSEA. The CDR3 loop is CSVEDSGAPSTDTQYF. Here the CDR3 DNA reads TGCAGCGTTGAAGATAGCGGGGCTCCCAGCACAGATACGCAGTATTTT.

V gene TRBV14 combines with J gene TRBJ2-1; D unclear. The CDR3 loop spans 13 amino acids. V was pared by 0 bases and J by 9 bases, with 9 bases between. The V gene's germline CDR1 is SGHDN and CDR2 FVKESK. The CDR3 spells CASSQELTGEQFF. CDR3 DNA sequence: TGTGCCAGCAGCCAAGAGTTAACCGGTGAGCAGTTCTTC.

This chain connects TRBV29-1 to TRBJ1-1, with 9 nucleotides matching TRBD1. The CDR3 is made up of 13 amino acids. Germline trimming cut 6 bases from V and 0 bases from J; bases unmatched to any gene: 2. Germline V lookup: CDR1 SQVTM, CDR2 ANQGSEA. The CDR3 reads CSVGTGLNTEAFF. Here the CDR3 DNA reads TGCAGCGTAGGGACAGGGCTGAACACTGAAGCTTTCTTT.

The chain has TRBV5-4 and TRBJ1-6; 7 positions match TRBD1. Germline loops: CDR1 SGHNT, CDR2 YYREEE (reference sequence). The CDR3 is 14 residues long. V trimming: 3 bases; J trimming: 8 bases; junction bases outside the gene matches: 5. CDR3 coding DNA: TGTGCCAGCAGCTCCGGGACAGTTGATTCACCCCTCCACTTT. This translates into CASSSGTVDSPLHF.

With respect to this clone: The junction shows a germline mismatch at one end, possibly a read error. The CDR3 here is CASSKDRAAFF. CDR3 coding DNA: TGTGCCAGCAGCAAAGACAGGGCCGCTTTCTTT. The chain carries TRBV3-1 (or the pseudogene TRBV3-2) and TRBJ1-1; 7 bases agree with TRBD1. CDR1 and CDR2 from the germline V gene are LGHDT and YNNKEL (reference sequence). The CDR3 is made up of 11 amino acids.

This chain's CDR3 is CASSPGQGLSYEQYF. CDR3 DNA sequence: TGTGCCAGCTCACCAGGACAAGGCCTCTCCTACGAGCAGTACTTC. This rearrangement joins TRBV18 to TRBJ2-7; D is perhaps TRBD1 (5 bases). Germline V CDR1 and CDR2: KGHSH, LQKENI. Trimming shortened V by 2 bases and J by 0 bases, and 11 bases separated the two germline ends. The CDR3 length is 15 residues. Complete variable domain (other parts from reference TRBV18 and TRBJ2-7): NAGVMQNPRHLVRRRGQEARLRCSPMKGHSHVYWYRQLPEEGLKFMVYLQKENIIDESGMPKERFSAEFPKEGPSILRIQQVVRGDSAAYFCASSPGQGLSYEQYFGPGTRLTVT.

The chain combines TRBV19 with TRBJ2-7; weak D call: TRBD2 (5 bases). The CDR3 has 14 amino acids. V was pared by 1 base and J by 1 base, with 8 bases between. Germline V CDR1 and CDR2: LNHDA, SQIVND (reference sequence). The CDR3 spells CASSIGEGSYEQYF. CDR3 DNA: TGTGCCAGTAGTATAGGAGAGGGTTCCTACGAGCAGTACTTC.

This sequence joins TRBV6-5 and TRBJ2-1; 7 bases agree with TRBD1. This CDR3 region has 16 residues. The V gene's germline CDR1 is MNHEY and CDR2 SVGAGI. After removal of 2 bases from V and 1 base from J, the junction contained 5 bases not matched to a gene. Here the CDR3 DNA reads TGTGCCAGCAGTTACGAGGGGGCCAGGTCCTACAATGAGCAGTTCTTC. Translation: CASSYEGARSYNEQFF.

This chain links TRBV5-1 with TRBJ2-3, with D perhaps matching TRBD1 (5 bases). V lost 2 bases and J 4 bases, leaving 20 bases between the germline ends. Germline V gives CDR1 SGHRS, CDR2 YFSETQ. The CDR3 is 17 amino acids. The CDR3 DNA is TGCGCCAGCAGCTTAGAATCAGGGATAGCCCTCGCAGATACGCAGTATTTT. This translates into CASSLESGIALADTQYF.

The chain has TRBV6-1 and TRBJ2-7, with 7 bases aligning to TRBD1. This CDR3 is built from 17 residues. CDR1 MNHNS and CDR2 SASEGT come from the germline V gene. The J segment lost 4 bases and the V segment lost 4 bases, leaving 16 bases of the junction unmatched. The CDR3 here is CASSGSRGRSQRYEQYF. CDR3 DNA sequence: TGTGCCAGCAGTGGGTCTAGGGGGCGTTCCCAAAGGTACGAGCAGTACTTC.

The CDR3 coding sequence is TGTGCCAGTAGTATAGACGGAATCCGACAGGGGTATGGCTACACCTTC. Translating gives CASSIDGIRQGYGYTF. The chain couples TRBV19 to TRBJ1-2; 8 nucleotides match TRBD1. Unmatched junction bases numbered 8, after V lost 0 bases and J lost 5 bases. The CDR3 sequence is 16 residues long. CDR1 is LNHDA, CDR2 SQIVND, per germline (reference sequence).

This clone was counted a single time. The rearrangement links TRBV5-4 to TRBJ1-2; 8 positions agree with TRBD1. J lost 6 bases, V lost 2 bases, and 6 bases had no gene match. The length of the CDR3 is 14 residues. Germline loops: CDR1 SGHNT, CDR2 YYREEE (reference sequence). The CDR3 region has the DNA TGTGCCAGCAGCTTTGACAGGGGAAGTAATGGCTACACCTTC. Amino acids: CASSFDRGSNGYTF.

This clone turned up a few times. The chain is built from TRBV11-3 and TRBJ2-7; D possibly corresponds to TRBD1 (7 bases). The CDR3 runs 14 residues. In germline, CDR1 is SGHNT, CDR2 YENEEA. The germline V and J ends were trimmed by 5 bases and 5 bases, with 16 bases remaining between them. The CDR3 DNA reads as TGTGCCAGCAGCCAGGGGGGAAGTCTCAACGAGCAGTACTTC. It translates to CASSQGGSLNEQYF.

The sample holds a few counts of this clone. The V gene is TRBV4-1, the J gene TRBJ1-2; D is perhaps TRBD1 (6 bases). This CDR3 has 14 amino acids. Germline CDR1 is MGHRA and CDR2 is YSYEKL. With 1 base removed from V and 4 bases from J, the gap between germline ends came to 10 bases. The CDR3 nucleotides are TGCGCCAGCAGCCAAGTACAGGGCCTCTATGGCTACACCTTC. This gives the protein CASSQVQGLYGYTF.

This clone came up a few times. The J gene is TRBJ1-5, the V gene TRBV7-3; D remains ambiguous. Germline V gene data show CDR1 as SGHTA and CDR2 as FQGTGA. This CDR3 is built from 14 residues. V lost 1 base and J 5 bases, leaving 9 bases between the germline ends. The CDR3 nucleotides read TGTGCCAGCAGCTTAATAATGTCCGATCAGCCCCAGCATTTT. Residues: CASSLIMSDQPQHF.

The CDR3 coding sequence is TGTGCCAGCCCGAGCGAGGGTGGCCTTCAGCCCCAGCATTTT. This gives the protein CASPSEGGLQPQHF. The chain recombines TRBV18 with TRBJ1-5; no firm D call. Germline CDR1 is KGHSH and CDR2 is LQKENI. CDR3 length: 14 amino acids. Trimming took 8 bases from V and 6 from J, leaving 17 bases between them.

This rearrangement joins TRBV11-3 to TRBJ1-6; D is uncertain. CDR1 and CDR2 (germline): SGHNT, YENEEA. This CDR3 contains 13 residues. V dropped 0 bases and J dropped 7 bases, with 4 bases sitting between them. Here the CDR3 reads CASSLDLNSPLHF. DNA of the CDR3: TGTGCCAGCAGCTTAGATCTAAATTCACCCCTCCACTTT.